These 30 T cell receptor beta chains were sequenced from one sample in a study of STAT5B mutations in CD4+ large granular lymphocyte leukemia. TCRdb's copy holds only in-frame clones and misses some; the assay was immunoSEQ multiplex PCR. The data contain around 37,000 clones, about 81% of them singletons. Input material: CD4+ T cells from blood buffy coats. The receptors shown here come from a human donor in good health.

The chain recombines TRBV6-6 with TRBJ2-3; D gene ambiguous. Germline CDR1 and CDR2: MNHNY and SVGAGI (reference sequence). The CDR3 extends over 12 amino acids. Trimming cost V 8 bases and J 0 bases, with 6 bases left between them. CDR3: CASQASTDTQYF. CDR3 DNA: TGTGCCAGCCAAGCTAGCACAGATACGCAGTATTTT.

This clone was detected a few times. V gene TRBV9 combines with J gene TRBJ2-2, with 9 bases identical to TRBD2. Trimming at V came to 4 bases and at J to 2 bases, leaving 9 bases not matched to a gene. CDR1 and CDR2 from the germline V gene are SGDLS and YYNGEE. This CDR3 contains 17 residues. CDR3 in amino acids: CASSPMTSGTNTGELFF. The CDR3 bases are TGTGCCAGCAGCCCGATGACTAGCGGTACTAACACCGGGGAGCTGTTTTTT.

The CDR3 region has the DNA TGCGCCAGCAGCCACCCCAGGGGGGGCGAAGCTTTCTTT. Translation gives CASSHPRGGEAFF. The chain uses TRBV4-1 and TRBJ1-1, with 7 bases identical to TRBD1. Per the germline V gene, CDR1 is MGHRA and CDR2 is YSYEKL. With V trimmed by 3 bases and J by 8 bases, 6 bases remained unmatched. The CDR3 spans 13 residues.

This chain connects TRBV2 to TRBJ2-7; 10 nucleotides line up with TRBD2. Germline values: CDR1 SNHLY, CDR2 FYNNEI. The J segment lost 3 bases and the V segment lost 2 bases, leaving 10 bases of the junction unmatched. The CDR3 has 17 amino acids. Here the CDR3 DNA reads TGTGCCAGCAGTGAATTAGGCGGAGTAGCGGGAGGCTACGAGCAGTACTTC. Translating gives CASSELGGVAGGYEQYF.

This chain uses TRBV7-2 with TRBJ2-5; 7 bases map to TRBD2. CDR3 length: 14 amino acids. Germline CDR1 is SGHTA and CDR2 is FQGNSA. The junction had 10 bases not matched to a gene; V was cut back by 5 bases and J by 7 bases. This chain's CDR3 is CASSRTPSGGTQYF. The CDR3 DNA reads TGTGCCAGCAGCCGTACCCCCTCGGGAGGGACCCAGTACTTC.

The chain links TRBV6-1 to TRBJ2-7; 9 bases agree with TRBD1. V lost 5 bases to trimming and J lost 3 bases; unmatched junction nucleotides: 8. CDR3 length equals 15 residues. The V gene's germline CDR1 is MNHNS and CDR2 SASEGT. The CDR3 DNA follows: TGTGCCAGCAGTAATCCGGGACAGGGATACTACGAGCAGTACTTC. It yields the protein CASSNPGQGYYEQYF.

This clone was seen once. The CDR3 spells CASSLGLGKTQYF. The CDR3 DNA follows: TGTGCCAGCAGCTTGGGACTTGGGAAGACCCAGTACTTC. The gene calls are TRBV5-4 and TRBJ2-5; D ambiguous. This CDR3 has 13 amino acids. Germline V gene lookup returns CDR1 SGHNT and CDR2 YYREEE (reference sequence). Trimming removed 0 bases from V and 6 bases from J, with 9 bases in between.

The V call is TRBV7-9, the J call TRBJ2-7; 8 positions match TRBD2. V dropped 5 bases and J dropped 5; count of bases not matched to a gene: 14. The CDR3 is 16 residues long. In germline, CDR1 is SEHNR, CDR2 FQNEAQ (reference sequence). CDR3 residues: CASSDPGGSFVNEQYF. In DNA form, the CDR3 reads TGTGCCAGCAGCGACCCGGGGGGGAGTTTTGTAAACGAGCAGTACTTC. Using reference TRBV7-9 and TRBJ2-7 for the parts outside the CDR3, the full variable domain is DTGVSQNPRHKITKRGQNVTFRCDPISEHNRLYWYRQTLGQGPEFLTYFQNEAQLEKSRLLSDRFSAERPKGSFSTLEIQRTEQGDSAMYLCASSDPGGSFVNEQYFGPGTRLTVT.

By sample share, this clone is medium-sized. The chain carries TRBV5-4 and TRBJ1-1; D remains unclear. Between the trimmed V and J ends, which lost 3 bases and 4 bases, there was a span of 4 bases. The germline V gene has CDR1 SGHNT and CDR2 YYREEE (reference sequence). This CDR3 is built from 11 residues. CDR3 sequence (DNA): TGTGCCAGCAGCTACACCACTGAAGCTTTCTTT. Its protein is CASSYTTEAFF.

The chain uses TRBV5-1 and TRBJ2-2; weak D call: TRBD2 (5 bases). Trimming stripped 1 base from V and 3 bases from J, with 10 bases between. This CDR3 comprises 15 residues. The germline V gene encodes CDR1 SGHRS and CDR2 YFSETQ. The CDR3 sequence is CASSLQTRHTGELFF. The CDR3 DNA reads as TGCGCCAGCAGCTTGCAAACTAGACACACCGGGGAGCTGTTTTTT.

This clone appeared a single time. The gene calls are TRBV30 and TRBJ2-2; TRBD2 aligns across 7 bases. Unmatched junction bases numbered 13, after V lost 0 bases and J lost 6 bases. There are 17 residues in the CDR3. Germline CDR1 is GTSNPN and CDR2 is SVGIG (reference sequence). CDR3 in DNA: TGTGCCTGGAGTGTATGGGTTGGGGGGGTTGGAGCCGGGGAGCTGTTTTTT. Amino acids: CAWSVWVGGVGAGELFF.

CDR3 sequence reads: CASSLVGDYYGYTF. In nucleotides, the CDR3 is TGTGCCAGCAGCTTGGTCGGGGATTACTATGGCTACACCTTC. The J gene is TRBJ1-2, the V gene TRBV5-4; D gene ambiguous. V was cut by 0 bases and J by 3 bases, with 9 bases left in between. Germline values: CDR1 SGHNT, CDR2 YYREEE (reference sequence). The CDR3 covers 14 residues.

The gene calls are TRBV5-4 and TRBJ2-1; D might be TRBD2 (6 bases). CDR1 is SGHNT, CDR2 YYREEE, per germline (reference sequence). The V and J ends lost 4 bases and 2 bases respectively, with 16 bases between them. This CDR3 comprises 16 residues. CDR3 sequence: CASSPDGLLAYNEQFF. DNA of the CDR3: TGTGCCAGCAGCCCGGATGGACTATTGGCCTACAATGAGCAGTTCTTC.

This clone was detected only a few times. This sample includes further DNA sequences coding for the same CDR3. The chain carries TRBV7-9 and TRBJ1-2, with D perhaps matching TRBD1 (5 bases). CDR3 length equals 13 residues. V lost 1 base and J lost 5, with 8 bases in between. Germline assignment: CDR1 SEHNR and CDR2 FQNEAQ (reference sequence). The DNA for the CDR3 is TGTGCCAGCAGCTTAGGACAGAGTTATGGCTACACCTTC. It codes for CASSLGQSYGYTF. Combining the CDR3 with reference TRBV7-9 and TRBJ1-2 gives the whole variable domain DTGVSQNPRHKITKRGQNVTFRCDPISEHNRLYWYRQTLGQGPEFLTYFQNEAQLEKSRLLSDRFSAERPKGSFSTLEIQRTEQGDSAMYLCASSLGQSYGYTFGSGTRLTVV.

This clone came up a few times. This chain connects TRBV11-3 to TRBJ2-5; 9 nucleotides agree with TRBD1. The V segment lost 5 bases and the J segment 5 bases; nucleotides outside the gene matches: 3. Germline loops: CDR1 SGHNT, CDR2 YENEEA. The CDR3 has 13 amino acids. The chain's CDR3 is CASSLGQGETQYF. The CDR3 region has the DNA TGTGCCAGCAGCCTCGGACAGGGGGAGACCCAGTACTTC. Full variable domain (missing parts from reference TRBV11-3 and TRBJ2-5): EAGVVQSPRYKIIEKKQPVAFWCNPISGHNTLYWYLQNLGQGPELLIRYENEEAVDDSQLPKDRFSAERLKGVDSTLKIQPAELGDSAVYLCASSLGQGETQYFGPGTRLLVL.

This clone was counted once. The chain uses TRBV19 and TRBJ2-1; 10 nucleotides match TRBD2. CDR3 length: 15 residues. Losses at the gene ends were 6 bases for V and 5 bases for J; bases not matched to a gene: 7. CDR1 is LNHDA, CDR2 SQIVND, per germline (reference sequence). The CDR3 sequence is CASSSGTSENNEQFF. The CDR3, as DNA: TGTGCCAGTAGCTCCGGGACTAGCGAGAACAATGAGCAGTTCTTC.

This CDR3 is CASSAPGTGAYEQYF. CDR3 nucleotides: TGTGCCAGCAGTGCCCCCGGGACAGGGGCCTACGAGCAGTACTTC. The chain joins TRBV27 to TRBJ2-7, with 10 positions matching TRBD1. The CDR3 extends over 15 amino acids. Germline loops: CDR1 MNHEY, CDR2 SMNVEV (reference sequence). Trimming cost V 5 bases and J 2 bases; bases outside gene matches: 6.

This clone was picked up a small number of times. V usage is TRBV5-1 and J usage is TRBJ1-4; D remains unclear. V was trimmed by 3 bases and J by 1 base, leaving 10 bases between them. The V gene's germline CDR1 is SGHRS and CDR2 YFSETQ. The CDR3 has 15 residues. The CDR3 region has the DNA TGCGCCAGCAGCTCTGGCTGGGTAACTAATGAAAAACTGTTTTTT. It yields the protein CASSSGWVTNEKLFF.

This clone was picked up one time. This chain uses TRBV27 with TRBJ2-7, with 11 bases fitting TRBD2. The V gene's germline CDR1 is MNHEY and CDR2 SMNVEV (reference sequence). The CDR3 sequence is 17 residues long. The junction had 12 bases not matched to a gene; V was cut back by 5 bases and J by 3 bases. CDR3 sequence reads: CASSQGLAGPIVYEQYF. In DNA, the CDR3 is TGTGCCAGCAGTCAAGGACTAGCGGGTCCTATTGTCTACGAGCAGTACTTC.

This rearrangement joins TRBV29-1 to TRBJ1-2; 9 positions match TRBD1. Germline CDR1 reads SQVTM; CDR2 reads ANQGSEA. The CDR3 covers 12 residues. The junction had 7 bases not matched to a gene; V was cut back by 8 bases and J by 6 bases. This chain's CDR3 is CSRPRQGDGYTF. CDR3 coding DNA: TGCAGCCGTCCCCGACAGGGGGATGGCTACACCTTC.

This chain links TRBV7-2 with TRBJ1-2, with D hard to call. The germline V gene encodes CDR1 SGHTA and CDR2 FQGNSA. The CDR3 is 13 residues long. Trimming removed 1 base from V and 2 bases from J, with 5 bases in between. The CDR3 DNA follows: TGTGCCAGCAGCTTAGAGGTGAACTATGGCTACACCTTC. Its protein product is CASSLEVNYGYTF.

This sequence joins TRBV13 and TRBJ1-3; 9 bases align to TRBD1. There are 18 residues in the CDR3. The germline V gene encodes CDR1 PRHDT and CDR2 FYEKMQ (reference sequence). V gave up 1 base and J gave up 0 bases; unmatched junction bases: 7. The DNA for the CDR3 is TGTGCCAGCAGCTTAGAGGCCGGGACAGGGCACTCTGGAAACACCATATATTTT. Its protein is CASSLEAGTGHSGNTIYF.

The V gene is TRBV7-9, the J gene TRBJ1-3; TRBD1 matches at 7 bases. This CDR3 contains 14 residues. V shed 1 base, J shed 8 bases, and the junction held 5 bases outside the gene matches. Germline CDR1 SEHNR, CDR2 FQNEAQ (reference sequence). CDR3 protein: CASSLEGASDTIYF. CDR3 in DNA: TGTGCCAGCAGCTTAGAGGGGGCGTCGGACACCATATATTTT.

The chain joins TRBV2 to TRBJ2-7; perhaps TRBD1 as D (5 bases). This CDR3 has 14 amino acids. CDR1 and CDR2 (germline): SNHLY, FYNNEI. The V end lost 5 bases, the J end lost 4 bases, and 15 bases lay between the germline ends. Here the CDR3 DNA reads TGTGCCAGCAGTCGCCCGCGTGGGGCGTACGAGCAGTACTTC. Amino acid sequence: CASSRPRGAYEQYF.

The genes are TRBV6-6 and TRBJ1-2; D not certain. Germline V CDR1 and CDR2: MNHNY, SVGAGI (reference sequence). Trimming stripped 5 bases from V and 5 bases from J, with 21 bases between. This CDR3 is built from 16 residues. Here the CDR3 reads CASSRGLLFNSYGYTF. The CDR3 bases are TGTGCCAGCAGTCGGGGTCTTCTTTTTAATTCTTATGGCTACACCTTC.

DNA of the CDR3: TGTGCCAGCAGCCGCCACGGGGTTGGGACTGAAGCTTTCTTT. Translated, it gives CASSRHGVGTEAFF. The chain carries TRBV5-5 and TRBJ1-1; D not certain. This CDR3 comprises 14 residues. Germline V gene lookup returns CDR1 SGHKS and CDR2 YYEKEE (reference sequence). With 4 bases removed from V and 5 bases from J, the gap between germline ends came to 15 bases.

V is TRBV18 and J is TRBJ2-7; TRBD1 aligns across 11 bases. The CDR3 spans 16 residues. CDR1 and CDR2 (germline): KGHSH, LQKENI. V shed 0 bases, J shed 0 bases, and the junction held 1 base outside the gene matches. The CDR3 DNA sequence: TGTGCCAGCTCACCACCAGGGACAGGGGGCTCCTACGAGCAGTACTTC. Its translation: CASSPPGTGGSYEQYF.

The CDR3 DNA reads TGTGCCACCAACGGACAGGCCGAGGCGCAAGATACGCAGTATTTT. It translates to CATNGQAEAQDTQYF. The V gene is TRBV28, the J gene TRBJ2-3, with 7 bases matching TRBD1. The length of the CDR3 is 15 residues. J lost 5 bases, V lost 10 bases, and 15 bases had no gene match. Germline values: CDR1 MDHEN, CDR2 SYDVKM. The whole variable domain, filled in from reference TRBV28 and TRBJ2-3, reads DVKVTQSSRYLVKRTGEKVFLECVQDMDHENMFWYRQDPGLGLRLIYFSYDVKMKEKGDIPEGYSVSREKKERFSLILESASTNQTSMYLCATNGQAEAQDTQYFGPGTRLTVL.

The chain uses TRBV7-6 and TRBJ1-3; 7 nucleotides match TRBD1. Trimming took 5 bases from V and 1 from J; bases not matched to a gene: 11. CDR1 SGHVS and CDR2 FNYEAQ come from the germline V gene. This CDR3 is built from 17 residues. CDR3 in DNA: TGTGCCAGCAGCCAACTACCCGGGACAGCTTCTGGAAACACCATATATTTT. Encoded protein: CASSQLPGTASGNTIYF.

This chain joins TRBV4-1 and TRBJ2-7, with 7 bases lining up with TRBD2. This CDR3 comprises 14 residues. After removal of 5 bases from V and 3 bases from J, the junction contained 7 bases not matched to a gene. The germline CDR1 and CDR2 sequences are MGHRA and YSYEKL. The CDR3 spells CASSSREKSYEQYF. CDR3 coding DNA: TGCGCCAGCAGCTCGCGGGAGAAAAGCTACGAGCAGTACTTC.